Given below is one T cell receptor beta chain in context. This clonotype showed up many times. This clone's antigen is unknown. No quality values exist for individual bases; no much larger clone is one base distant. The data stem from a study of tumor-infiltrating lymphocytes in oesophageal squamous cell carcinoma (TCRdb year 2016). Based on the germline V gene, the CDR1 and CDR2 sequences are SGHDT and YYEEEE. V loses 0 bases, J loses 13 bases, and the germline ends lie 13 bases apart. Counted from cysteine to phenylalanine, this CDR3 has 12 amino acids. The CDR3 DNA has 36 bases and is translated from base 1. The protocol used for the library was PCR. The instrument given in TCRdb is Illumina HiSeq 1500. TCRdb's own reprocessing of the public reads used fastp at Q25 and MiXCR and kept productive beta chains. A single entry per CDR3 protein holds the most common genes and DNA from its merged rows. The sample includes about 11,000 distinct CDR3 sequences, with 52% observed a single time. Of the sample, 15% to 20% falls within the top ten clones.

This sequence originates from a female donor with esophageal squamous cell carcinoma. Sequenced input: esophageal tumor tissue. The V and J segments used are TRBV5-6 and TRBJ1-2; the D gene is possibly TRBD1, with 5 bases matching. The CDR3 in this case is CASSLGLQGGTF. The nucleotide sequence is TGTGCCAGCAGCTTGGGCCTTCAGGGAGGCACCTTC.